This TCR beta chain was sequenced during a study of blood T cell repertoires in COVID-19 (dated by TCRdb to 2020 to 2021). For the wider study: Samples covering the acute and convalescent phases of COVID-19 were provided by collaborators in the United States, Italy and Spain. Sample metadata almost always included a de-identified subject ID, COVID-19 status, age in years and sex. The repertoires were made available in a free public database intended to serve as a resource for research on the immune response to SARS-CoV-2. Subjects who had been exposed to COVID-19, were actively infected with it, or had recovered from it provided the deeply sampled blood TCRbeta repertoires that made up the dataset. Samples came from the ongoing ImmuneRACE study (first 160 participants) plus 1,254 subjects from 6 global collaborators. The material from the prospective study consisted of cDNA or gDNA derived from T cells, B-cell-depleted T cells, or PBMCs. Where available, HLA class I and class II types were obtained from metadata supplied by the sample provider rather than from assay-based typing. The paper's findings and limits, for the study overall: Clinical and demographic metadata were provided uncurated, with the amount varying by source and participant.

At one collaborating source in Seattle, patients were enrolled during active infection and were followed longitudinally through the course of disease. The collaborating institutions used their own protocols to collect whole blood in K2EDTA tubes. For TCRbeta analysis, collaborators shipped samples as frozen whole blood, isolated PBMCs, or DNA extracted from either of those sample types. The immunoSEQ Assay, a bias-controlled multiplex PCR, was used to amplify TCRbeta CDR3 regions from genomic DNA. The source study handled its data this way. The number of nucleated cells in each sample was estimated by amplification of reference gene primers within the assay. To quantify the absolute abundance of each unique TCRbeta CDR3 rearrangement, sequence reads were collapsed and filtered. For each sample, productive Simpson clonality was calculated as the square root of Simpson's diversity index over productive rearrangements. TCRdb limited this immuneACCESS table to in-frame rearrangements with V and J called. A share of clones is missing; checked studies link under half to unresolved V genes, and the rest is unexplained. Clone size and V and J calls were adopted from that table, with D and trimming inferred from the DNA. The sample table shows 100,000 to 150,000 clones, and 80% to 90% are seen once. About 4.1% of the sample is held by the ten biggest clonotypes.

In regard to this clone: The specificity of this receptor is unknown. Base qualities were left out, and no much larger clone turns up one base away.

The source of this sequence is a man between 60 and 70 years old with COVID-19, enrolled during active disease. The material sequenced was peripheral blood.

The DNA is as follows: TGTGCCTGGAGTCCCGACAGGGAGACTCAGCCCCAGCATTTT. Its protein reads: CAWSPDRETQPQHF. The sequence links TRBV30 to TRBJ1-5; 7 nucleotides in the junction match TRBD1. From the germline V gene (reference sequence), CDR1 is GTSNPN and CDR2 is SVGIG. The CDR3 spans 14 residues, from the cysteine through the phenylalanine. Only the CDR3 DNA stays, 42 bases, in frame from base 1. Trimming accounts for 2 bases at V and 6 bases at J, while the number of junction bases matched to no gene is 7.